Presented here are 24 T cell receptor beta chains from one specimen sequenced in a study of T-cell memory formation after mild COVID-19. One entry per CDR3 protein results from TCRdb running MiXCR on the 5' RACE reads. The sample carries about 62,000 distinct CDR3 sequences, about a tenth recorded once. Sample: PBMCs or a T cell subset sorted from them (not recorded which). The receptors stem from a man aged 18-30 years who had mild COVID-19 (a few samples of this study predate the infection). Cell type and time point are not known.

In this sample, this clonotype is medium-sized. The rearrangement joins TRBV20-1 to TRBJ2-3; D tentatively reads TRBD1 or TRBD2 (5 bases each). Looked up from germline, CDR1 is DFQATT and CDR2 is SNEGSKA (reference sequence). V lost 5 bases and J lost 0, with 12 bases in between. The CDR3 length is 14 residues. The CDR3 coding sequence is TGCAGTGCTCCTAACCGGGACAGCACAGATACGCAGTATTTT. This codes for CSAPNRDSTDTQYF.

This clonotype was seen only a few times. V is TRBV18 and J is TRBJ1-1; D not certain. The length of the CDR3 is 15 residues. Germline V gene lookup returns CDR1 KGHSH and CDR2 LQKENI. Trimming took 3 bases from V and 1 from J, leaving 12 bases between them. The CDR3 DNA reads TGTGCCAGCTCACCGCAAGGACCCAAGAACACTGAAGCTTTCTTT. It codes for CASSPQGPKNTEAFF.

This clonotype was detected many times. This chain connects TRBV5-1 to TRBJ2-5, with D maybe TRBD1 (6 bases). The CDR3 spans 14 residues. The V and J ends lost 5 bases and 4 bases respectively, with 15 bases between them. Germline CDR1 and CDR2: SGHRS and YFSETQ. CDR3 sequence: CASSSGPRGETQYF. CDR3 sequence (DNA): TGCGCCAGCAGTTCGGGGCCCAGGGGAGAGACCCAGTACTTC.

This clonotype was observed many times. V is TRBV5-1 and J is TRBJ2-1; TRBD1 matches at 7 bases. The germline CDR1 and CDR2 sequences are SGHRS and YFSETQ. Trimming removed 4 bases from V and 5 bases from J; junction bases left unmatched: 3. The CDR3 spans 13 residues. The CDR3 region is CASSLGQDNEQFF. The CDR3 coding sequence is TGCGCCAGCAGCCTCGGACAGGACAATGAGCAGTTCTTC.

CDR3 coding DNA: TGCGCCAGCAGCGTGACAGGGTGGTTCGACACTGAAGCTTTCTTT. Residues: CASSVTGWFDTEAFF. The genes are TRBV5-1 and TRBJ1-1; TRBD1 matches at 7 bases. The trim removed 4 bases at V and 3 bases at J, leaving 9 bases unmatched. Germline values: CDR1 SGHRS, CDR2 YFSETQ. The CDR3 is made up of 15 amino acids.

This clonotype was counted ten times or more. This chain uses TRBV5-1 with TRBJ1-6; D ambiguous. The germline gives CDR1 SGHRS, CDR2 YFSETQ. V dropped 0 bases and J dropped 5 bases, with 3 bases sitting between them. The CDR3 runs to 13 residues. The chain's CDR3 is CASSLDDNSPLHF. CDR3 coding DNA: TGCGCCAGCAGCTTGGATGATAATTCACCCCTCCACTTT. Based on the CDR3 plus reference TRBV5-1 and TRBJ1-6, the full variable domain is KAGVTQTPRYLIKTRGQQVTLSCSPISGHRSVSWYQQTPGQGLQFLFEYFSETQRNKGNFPGRFSGRQFSNSRSEMNVSTLELGDSALYLCASSLDDNSPLHFGNGTRLTVT.

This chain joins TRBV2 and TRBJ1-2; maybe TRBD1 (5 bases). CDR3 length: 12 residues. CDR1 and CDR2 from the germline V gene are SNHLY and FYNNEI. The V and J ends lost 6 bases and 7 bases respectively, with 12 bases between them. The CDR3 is CASRGRAVGYTF. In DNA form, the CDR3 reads TGTGCCAGCAGGGGACGAGCTGTTGGCTACACCTTC.

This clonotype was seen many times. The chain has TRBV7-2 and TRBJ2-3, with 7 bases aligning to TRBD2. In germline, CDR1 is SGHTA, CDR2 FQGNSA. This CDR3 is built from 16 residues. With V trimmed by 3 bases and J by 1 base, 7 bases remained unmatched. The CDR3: CASSFGLGGGTDTQYF. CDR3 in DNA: TGTGCCAGCAGCTTTGGACTAGGAGGGGGCACAGATACGCAGTATTTT.

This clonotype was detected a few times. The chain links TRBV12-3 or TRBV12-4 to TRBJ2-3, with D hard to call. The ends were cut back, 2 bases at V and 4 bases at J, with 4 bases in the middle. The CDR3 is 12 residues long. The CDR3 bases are TGTGCCAGCAGTTTAACATCAGATACGCAGTATTTT. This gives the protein CASSLTSDTQYF.

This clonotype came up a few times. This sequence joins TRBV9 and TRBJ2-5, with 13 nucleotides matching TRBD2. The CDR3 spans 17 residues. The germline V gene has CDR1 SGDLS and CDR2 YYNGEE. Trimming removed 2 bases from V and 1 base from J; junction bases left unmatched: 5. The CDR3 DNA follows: TGTGCCAGCAGCGTCCAAGGGACTAGCGGGGCCCAAGAGACCCAGTACTTC. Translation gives CASSVQGTSGAQETQYF.

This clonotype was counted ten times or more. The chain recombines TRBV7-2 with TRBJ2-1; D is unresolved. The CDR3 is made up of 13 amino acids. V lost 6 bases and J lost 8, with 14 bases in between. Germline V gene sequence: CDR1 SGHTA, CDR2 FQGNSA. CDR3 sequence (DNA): TGTGCCAGCAGTTTTTCTCTAGGCGATGAGCAGTTCTTC. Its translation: CASSFSLGDEQFF.

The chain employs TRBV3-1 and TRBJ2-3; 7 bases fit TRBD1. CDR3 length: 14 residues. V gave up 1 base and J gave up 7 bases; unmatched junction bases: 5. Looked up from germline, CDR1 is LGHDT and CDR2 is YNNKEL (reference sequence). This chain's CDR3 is CASSQGTGENTQYF. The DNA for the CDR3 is TGTGCCAGCAGCCAAGGGACAGGCGAGAATACGCAGTATTTT.

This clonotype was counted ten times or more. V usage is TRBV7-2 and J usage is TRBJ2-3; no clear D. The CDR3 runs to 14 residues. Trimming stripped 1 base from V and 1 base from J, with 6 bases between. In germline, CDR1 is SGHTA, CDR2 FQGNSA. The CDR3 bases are TGTGCCAGCAGCTTAGGCGGCCGCACAGATACGCAGTATTTT. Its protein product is CASSLGGRTDTQYF.

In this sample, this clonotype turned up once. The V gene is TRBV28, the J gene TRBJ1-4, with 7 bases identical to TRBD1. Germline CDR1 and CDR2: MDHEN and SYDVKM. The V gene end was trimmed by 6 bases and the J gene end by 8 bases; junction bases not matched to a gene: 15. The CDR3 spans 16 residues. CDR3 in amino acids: CASSQGGGRVEEKLFF. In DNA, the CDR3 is TGTGCCAGCAGCCAAGGGGGCGGAAGGGTGGAAGAAAAACTGTTTTTT.

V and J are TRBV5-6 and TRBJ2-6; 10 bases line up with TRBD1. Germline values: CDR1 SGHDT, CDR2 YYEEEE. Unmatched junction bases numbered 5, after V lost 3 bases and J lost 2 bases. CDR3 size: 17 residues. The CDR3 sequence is CASSSRQGAPGANVLTF. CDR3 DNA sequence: TGTGCCAGCAGCTCCCGACAGGGGGCGCCTGGGGCCAACGTCCTGACTTTC.

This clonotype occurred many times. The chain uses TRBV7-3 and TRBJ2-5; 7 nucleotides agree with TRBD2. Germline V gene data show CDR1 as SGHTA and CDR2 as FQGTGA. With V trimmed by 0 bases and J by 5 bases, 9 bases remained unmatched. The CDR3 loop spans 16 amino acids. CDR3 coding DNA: TGTGCCAGCAGCTTAACCGGGGGGAGTTCTCGGGAGACCCAGTACTTC. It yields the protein CASSLTGGSSRETQYF.

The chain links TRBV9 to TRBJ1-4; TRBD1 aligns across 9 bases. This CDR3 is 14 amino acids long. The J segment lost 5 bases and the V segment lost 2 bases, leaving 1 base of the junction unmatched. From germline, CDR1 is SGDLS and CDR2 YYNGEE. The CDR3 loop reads CASSVGQGNEKLFF. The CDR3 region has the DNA TGTGCCAGCAGCGTCGGACAGGGGAATGAAAAACTGTTTTTT.

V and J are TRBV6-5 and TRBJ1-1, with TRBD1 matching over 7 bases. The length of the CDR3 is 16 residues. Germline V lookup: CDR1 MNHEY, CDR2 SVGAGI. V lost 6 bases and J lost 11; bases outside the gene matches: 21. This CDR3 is CASSPLPGQNRPFAFF. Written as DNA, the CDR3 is TGTGCCAGCAGCCCCCTTCCGGGACAGAATAGACCGTTCGCTTTCTTT.

CDR3 region: CASSGSVGWDEQYV. CDR3 bases: TGTGCCAGCAGCGGAAGCGTGGGATGGGACGAGCAGTACGTC. The chain uses TRBV7-9 and TRBJ2-7; no reliable D call. CDR1 is SEHNR and CDR2 is FQNEAQ in the germline V gene (reference sequence). Trimming took 5 bases from V and 5 from J, leaving 16 bases between them. The CDR3 is made up of 14 amino acids.

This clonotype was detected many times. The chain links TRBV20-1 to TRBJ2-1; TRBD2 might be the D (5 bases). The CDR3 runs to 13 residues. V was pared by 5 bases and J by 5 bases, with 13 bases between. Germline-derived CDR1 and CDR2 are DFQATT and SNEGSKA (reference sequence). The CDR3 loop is CSALEGRNNEQFF. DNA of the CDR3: TGCAGTGCTTTAGAGGGTCGTAACAATGAGCAGTTCTTC.

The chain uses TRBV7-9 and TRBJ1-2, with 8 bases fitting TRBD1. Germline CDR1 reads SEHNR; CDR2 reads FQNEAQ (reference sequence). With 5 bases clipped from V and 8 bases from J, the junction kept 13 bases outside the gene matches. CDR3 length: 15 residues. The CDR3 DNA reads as TGTGCCAGCAGCCAAAGGACAGGGAACTCGCGAGGCTACACCTTC. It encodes CASSQRTGNSRGYTF. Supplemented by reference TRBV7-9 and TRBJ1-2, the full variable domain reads DTGVSQNPRHKITKRGQNVTFRCDPISEHNRLYWYRQTLGQGPEFLTYFQNEAQLEKSRLLSDRFSAERPKGSFSTLEIQRTEQGDSAMYLCASSQRTGNSRGYTFGSGTRLTVV.

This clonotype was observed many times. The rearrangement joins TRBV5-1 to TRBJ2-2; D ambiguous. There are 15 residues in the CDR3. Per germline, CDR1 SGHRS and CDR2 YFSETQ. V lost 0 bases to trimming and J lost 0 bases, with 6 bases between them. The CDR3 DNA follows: TGCGCCAGCAGCTTGGTTGGGTCGAACACCGGGGAGCTGTTTTTT. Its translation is CASSLVGSNTGELFF.

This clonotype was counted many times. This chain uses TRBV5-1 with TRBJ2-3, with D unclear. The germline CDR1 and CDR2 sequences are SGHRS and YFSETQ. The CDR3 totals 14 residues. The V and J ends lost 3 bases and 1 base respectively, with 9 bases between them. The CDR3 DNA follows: TGCGCCAGCAGCTCTTTCCTCGGCACAGATACGCAGTATTTT. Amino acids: CASSSFLGTDTQYF.

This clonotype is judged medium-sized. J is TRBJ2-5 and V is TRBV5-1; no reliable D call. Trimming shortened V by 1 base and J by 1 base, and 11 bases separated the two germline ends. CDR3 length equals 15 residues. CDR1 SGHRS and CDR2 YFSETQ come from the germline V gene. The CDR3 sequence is CASSLMLGGQETQYF. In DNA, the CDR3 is TGCGCCAGCAGCTTGATGTTGGGTGGCCAAGAGACCCAGTACTTC.